This TCR beta chain was identified during a study of cytomegalovirus exposure and HLA in healthy donors. PCR primers comprised 60 Vbeta and 13 Jbeta primers. Using immunoSEQ multiplex PCR, the repertoire was profiled, and TCRdb retains in-frame clones only, with some absent. Recorded for this sample: about 50,000 clones. This receptor was obtained from a woman aged 18-29 years in good health and CMV-seronegative. The sequencing sample was made of PBMCs.

The DNA for the CDR3 is TGTGCCAGCAGCTTAGATTCGAAAATAGACAGGGGGTATGGCTACACCTTC. Protein product: CASSLDSKIDRGYGYTF. The genes are TRBV7-9 and TRBJ1-2, with 9 nucleotides matching TRBD1. The CDR3 is made up of 17 amino acids. Germline loops: CDR1 SEHNR, CDR2 FQNEAQ (reference sequence). With V trimmed by 1 base and J by 5 bases, 11 bases remained unmatched.